These T cell receptor beta chains were read from a single sample in a study of CD8 T cells in ankylosing spondylitis. TCRdb re-analysed the 5' RACE reads in MiXCR, keeping a single row per CDR3 protein. This sample has approximately 31,000 distinct CDR3 sequences, with 30% found just once. Sequencing used synovial fluid, either unsorted or a sorted T cell fraction (not recorded which). These receptor sequences come from a male donor with ankylosing spondylitis. The CDR3 runs from the conserved cysteine through the conserved F or W. For some rows the clone size is stated as once, few or many, or as a class when expanded; others skip it.

cdr3_aa: CASSWTGGQAGNTEAFF
v_call: TRBV19
clone_size: NA

cdr3_aa: CASSLAGGPADTQYF
v_call: TRBV7-9
clone_size: NA

cdr3_aa: CSGWDGGNTEAFF
v_call: TRBV29-1
clone_size: few

cdr3_aa: CASIDTEAFF
v_call: TRBV5-5
clone_size: NA

cdr3_aa: CASSLVSRTYGYTF
v_call: TRBV11-2
clone_size: few

cdr3_aa: CASSVDRGNGYTF
v_call: TRBV5-1
clone_size: NA

cdr3_aa: CASSLMATSGTYEQYF
v_call: TRBV11-2
clone_size: many

cdr3_aa: CASSYRTSGINEQFF
v_call: TRBV6-2/TRBV6-3
clone_size: NA

cdr3_aa: CASSLGSGGTAYEQYF
v_call: TRBV7-9
clone_size: large

cdr3_aa: CASSDSAGNTEAFF
v_call: TRBV10-1
clone_size: NA

cdr3_aa: CASSVSVPTSGAFYEQYF
v_call: TRBV3-1
clone_size: NA

cdr3_aa: CAIGSSTGPLGANVLTF
v_call: TRBV6-2/TRBV6-3
clone_size: NA